The 30 T cell receptor beta chains below were found in one sample sequenced in a study of T cells in Graves' hyperthyroidism and ophthalmopathy (dated by TCRdb to about 2019). Library preparation was by multiplex PCR. TCRdb records Illumina HiSeq 2000 as the sequencer. The TCR beta CDR3 regions were amplified from RNA transcripts. For the first round of RT-PCR on the TCR CDR3, the HTBI primer set was used together with the Qiagen OneStep RT-PCR kit. TCRdb cleaned the public reads at Q25 with fastp, built clones with MiXCR and kept in-frame beta chains. Each record represents a unique CDR3 protein, reported with the most common genes and DNA among its rows. In all, the sample holds 700,000 or so distinct CDR3 sequences, and approximately 16% of those were seen once. The ten biggest clones cover 8.4% of the sample. Sequenced input: blood. Every receptor here comes from a man between 18 and 35 years old with Graves' hyperthyroidism.

Comment on this clonotype: This clone may be a read error of a much larger clone one base away. The gene calls are TRBV6-2 or TRBV6-3 and TRBJ2-7; 8 bases agree with TRBD2. The tail of the sequence fits TRBJ2-1 better, so the J call may be wrong. The CDR3 sequence is 14 residues long. CDR1 MNHEY and CDR2 SVGEGT come from the germline V gene. CDR3 nucleotides: TGTGCCAGCGCGCGCCTAGCGGGTTTCTACGAGCAGTTCTTC. Protein product: CASARLAGFYEQFF.

This clonotype was found many times. The chain uses TRBV2 and TRBJ2-7; D is perhaps TRBD1 (6 bases). Per the germline V gene, CDR1 is SNHLY and CDR2 is FYNNEI. The V end lost 3 bases, the J end lost 4 bases, and 13 bases lay between the germline ends. This CDR3 has 14 amino acids. For the CDR3, the DNA is TGTGCCAGCAGTGACCGAGGGCAGGGGTACGAGCAGTACTTC. It is translated as CASSDRGQGYEQYF. The whole variable domain, filled in from reference TRBV2 and TRBJ2-7, reads EPEVTQTPSHQVTQMGQEVILRCVPISNHLYFYWYRQILGQKVEFLVSFYNNEISEKSEIFDDQFSVERPDGSNFTLKIRSTKLEDSAMYFCASSDRGQGYEQYFGPGTRLTVT.

This clonotype was seen many times. This chain joins TRBV27 and TRBJ2-1; D may be TRBD2 (6 bases). The CDR3 runs 15 residues. Looked up from germline, CDR1 is MNHEY and CDR2 is SMNVEV (reference sequence). Trimming stripped 5 bases from V and 0 bases from J, with 11 bases between. The CDR3 is CASSRAGSSYNEQFF. In DNA, the CDR3 is TGTGCCAGCAGTCGCGCGGGAAGCTCCTACAATGAGCAGTTCTTC.

The gene calls are TRBV27 and TRBJ1-1, with D possibly TRBD1 on 5 matching bases. CDR1 and CDR2 (germline): MNHEY, SMNVEV (reference sequence). This CDR3 is 15 amino acids long. V lost 7 bases and J lost 6, with 21 bases in between. Here the CDR3 reads CASTPTRRQRAEAFF. For the CDR3, the DNA is TGTGCCAGCACTCCCACCCGGAGACAGAGGGCTGAAGCTTTCTTT.

This clonotype was detected ten times or more. The gene calls are TRBV28 and TRBJ2-7, with 9 nucleotides matching TRBD1. This CDR3 has 17 amino acids. Losses at the gene ends were 4 bases for V and 5 bases for J; bases not matched to a gene: 15. Germline CDR1 is MDHEN and CDR2 is SYDVKM. CDR3 region: CASSSGTGSLWSNEQYF. The CDR3 nucleotides read TGTGCCAGCAGTTCCGGGACAGGGTCGTTATGGAGCAACGAGCAGTACTTC.

The chain combines TRBV4-2 with TRBJ2-1; D call uncertain. The ends were cut back, 1 base at V and 2 bases at J, with 9 bases in the middle. The CDR3 is made up of 15 amino acids. Germline-derived CDR1 and CDR2 are LGHNA and YNFKEQ. DNA for the CDR3: TGTGCCAGCAGCCAAGGGGATCCGGCCTACAATGAGCAGTTCTTC. As protein: CASSQGDPAYNEQFF.

The sample holds many counts of this clonotype. The chain combines TRBV7-9 with TRBJ2-7; the match to TRBD1 covers 7 bases. Germline V CDR1 and CDR2: SEHNR, FQNEAQ (reference sequence). J lost 1 base, V lost 5 bases, and 5 bases had no gene match. The CDR3 is made up of 14 amino acids. DNA for the CDR3: TGTGCCAGCAGCCTGGGGACAGAGTCCTACGAGCAGTACTTC. Amino acids: CASSLGTESYEQYF.

This clonotype was counted only a few times. The chain uses TRBV9 and TRBJ2-2; 8 bases align to TRBD2. Per the germline V gene, CDR1 is SGDLS and CDR2 is YYNGEE. Germline trimming cut 3 bases from V and 5 bases from J; bases unmatched to any gene: 9. CDR3 length: 16 amino acids. The CDR3 DNA follows: TGTGCCAGCAGCGCGTCGGGAGGGGCGGTGACCGGGGAGCTGTTTTTT. This translates into CASSASGGAVTGELFF.

At least ten counts were recorded for this clonotype. The chain recombines TRBV28 with TRBJ1-6; no reliable D call. CDR3 size: 13 residues. V was shortened by 5 bases and J by 8 bases, with 10 bases between the two germline ends. CDR1 and CDR2 from the germline V gene are MDHEN and SYDVKM. The CDR3 here is CASSPGRYSPLHF. The CDR3 DNA sequence: TGTGCCAGCAGTCCCGGACGGTATTCACCCCTCCACTTT.

This clonotype was seen only a few times. V and J are TRBV27 and TRBJ2-2; 9 bases line up with TRBD2. The CDR3 totals 17 residues. CDR1 MNHEY and CDR2 SMNVEV come from the germline V gene (reference sequence). V shed 6 bases, J shed 0 bases, and the junction held 8 bases outside the gene matches. CDR3 protein: CASSSGREGPNTGELFF. The CDR3 DNA sequence: TGTGCCAGCAGCTCCGGGCGGGAGGGCCCGAACACCGGGGAGCTGTTTTTT.

The V call is TRBV3-1, the J call TRBJ1-2; the match to TRBD1 covers 7 bases. J gave up 7 bases and V 1 base, and 9 bases lay outside the gene matches. The CDR3 runs 15 residues. Germline V gives CDR1 LGHDT, CDR2 YNNKEL (reference sequence). The CDR3 reads CASSQVLRGLGGYTF. The CDR3 region has the DNA TGTGCCAGCAGCCAAGTGTTGAGGGGGCTTGGTGGCTACACCTTC. The variable domain in full, completed from reference TRBV3-1 and TRBJ1-2, reads DTAVSQTPKYLVTQMGNDKSIKCEQNLGHDTMYWYKQDSKKFLKIMFSYNNKELIINETVPNRFSPKSPDKAHLNLHINSLELGDSAVYFCASSQVLRGLGGYTFGSGTRLTVV.

At least ten counts were recorded for this clonotype. V usage is TRBV27 and J usage is TRBJ1-2; D possibly corresponds to TRBD1 (5 bases). Germline-derived CDR1 and CDR2 are MNHEY and SMNVEV (reference sequence). The V gene lost 6 bases and the J gene lost 8 bases, with 13 bases spanning the gap. This CDR3 has 12 amino acids. CDR3 bases: TGTGCCAGCAGAACCGGGACGGTAGGCTACACCTTC. It codes for CASRTGTVGYTF.

The chain combines TRBV7-9 with TRBJ2-1, with a tentative D call TRBD2 (6 bases). Trimming stripped 10 bases from V and 0 bases from J, with 10 bases between. Germline V gene lookup returns CDR1 SEHNR and CDR2 FQNEAQ (reference sequence). The CDR3 has 13 amino acids. The CDR3 nucleotides read TGTGCCATTCACGGGAGCTCCTACAATGAGCAGTTCTTC. This codes for CAIHGSSYNEQFF.

This clonotype was observed many times. The V and J genes are TRBV2 and TRBJ2-7; D unresolved. The CDR3 totals 12 residues. Germline values: CDR1 SNHLY, CDR2 FYNNEI. V shed 8 bases and J shed 7 bases, with 15 bases lying between them. This CDR3 reads CASRAISSEQYF. The CDR3 region has the DNA TGTGCCAGCCGGGCCATCTCCTCGGAGCAGTACTTC.

This clonotype has only a few counts. Here the CDR3 DNA reads TGTGCCAGCAGTTACCATCGACAGGGGCCGAAGGGCAATCAGCCCCAGCATTTT. This translates into CASSYHRQGPKGNQPQHF. The rearrangement links TRBV6-2 or TRBV6-3 to TRBJ1-5; 8 bases agree with TRBD1. The V gene end was trimmed by 2 bases and the J gene end by 2 bases; junction bases not matched to a gene: 11. The CDR3 is made up of 18 amino acids. Germline values: CDR1 MNHEY, CDR2 SVGEGT.

This clonotype was observed at least ten times. V usage is TRBV28 and J usage is TRBJ2-7, with D possibly being TRBD2 (5 bases). V was shortened by 2 bases and J by 1 base, with 9 bases between the two germline ends. There are 14 residues in the CDR3. Germline assignment: CDR1 MDHEN and CDR2 SYDVKM. The CDR3 nucleotides are TGTGCCAGCAGTTTAACCGAGCGGTCCTACGAGCAGTACTTC. Protein product: CASSLTERSYEQYF.

The chain combines TRBV4-3 with TRBJ1-2; D is ambiguous. The ends were cut back, 0 bases at V and 4 bases at J, with 12 bases in the middle. Germline lookup yields CDR1 LGHNA and CDR2 YSLEER. This CDR3 contains 15 residues. The CDR3 coding sequence is TGCGCCAGCAGCCAAGATTGGTCCCAAATCTATGGCTACACCTTC. It is translated as CASSQDWSQIYGYTF.

The chain couples TRBV28 to TRBJ2-3; 11 positions match TRBD2. CDR1 MDHEN and CDR2 SYDVKM come from the germline V gene. V lost 8 bases and J lost 3; bases outside the gene matches: 13. This CDR3 contains 17 residues. This CDR3 is CASQGGTSGRGTDTQYF. CDR3 in DNA: TGTGCCAGCCAAGGCGGGACTAGCGGACGGGGGACAGATACGCAGTATTTT.

Ten or more counts support this clonotype. V and J are TRBV6-2 or TRBV6-3 and TRBJ2-4; TRBD1 matches 8 bases. Unmatched junction bases numbered 7, after V lost 5 bases and J lost 1 base. There are 16 residues in the CDR3. Germline V gene sequence: CDR1 MNHEY, CDR2 SVGEGT. This CDR3 reads CASSRRQGSAKNIQYF. CDR3 bases: TGTGCCAGCAGTCGACGACAGGGGTCCGCCAAAAACATTCAGTACTTC.

This clonotype was recorded at least ten times. The chain employs TRBV6-2 or TRBV6-3 and TRBJ2-1; 15 positions match TRBD2. The J segment lost 8 bases and the V segment lost 5 bases, leaving 7 bases of the junction unmatched. The CDR3 sequence is 16 residues long. Per germline, CDR1 MNHEY and CDR2 SVGEGT. The CDR3 reads CASSTGTSGRIYEQFF. CDR3 coding DNA: TGTGCCAGCAGTACCGGGACTAGCGGGAGGATCTATGAGCAGTTCTTC.

The chain's CDR3 is CASSARFDQPQHF. DNA of the CDR3: TGTGCCAGCAGTGCCCGATTCGATCAGCCCCAGCATTTT. The chain recombines TRBV6-2 or TRBV6-3 with TRBJ1-5; no reliable D call. V lost 5 bases to trimming and J lost 5 bases, with 10 bases between them. The germline gives CDR1 MNHEY, CDR2 SVGEGT. This CDR3 is 13 amino acids long.

This chain joins TRBV10-3 and TRBJ2-3, with a weak D call TRBD2 (7 bases). CDR1 is ENHRY, CDR2 SYGVKD, per germline. The CDR3 has 13 residues. V dropped 8 bases and J dropped 0 bases, with 9 bases sitting between them. DNA of the CDR3: TGTGCCATCGGGGGGGCTAGCACAGATACGCAGTATTTT. Translation gives CAIGGASTDTQYF.

CDR3 in DNA: TGCAGTGCTTCCCGTCTCGGCCCGGGGCGGGGCTCCTACAATGAGCAGTTCTTC. Translated: CSASRLGPGRGSYNEQFF. The chain is built from TRBV20-1 and TRBJ2-1; D perhaps matches TRBD2 (6 bases). The CDR3 totals 18 residues. Germline V gives CDR1 DFQATT, CDR2 SNEGSKA (reference sequence). Trimming removed 5 bases at V and 0 bases at J, with 23 bases between.

This clonotype was picked up many times. This chain links TRBV28 with TRBJ1-5; no clear D. Trimming stripped 6 bases from V and 2 bases from J, with 14 bases between. The CDR3 covers 15 residues. Germline V CDR1 and CDR2: MDHEN, SYDVKM. The CDR3 DNA reads as TGTGCCAGCAGCTTAAGGTCACGGGGCAATCAGCCCCAGCATTTT. It yields the protein CASSLRSRGNQPQHF. Combining the CDR3 with reference TRBV28 and TRBJ1-5 gives the whole variable domain DVKVTQSSRYLVKRTGEKVFLECVQDMDHENMFWYRQDPGLGLRLIYFSYDVKMKEKGDIPEGYSVSREKKERFSLILESASTNQTSMYLCASSLRSRGNQPQHFGDGTRLSIL.

This clonotype has a count of ten or more. The chain has TRBV10-3 and TRBJ2-1; D is undetermined. Germline V gene lookup returns CDR1 ENHRY and CDR2 SYGVKD. Trimming cost V 5 bases and J 8 bases, with 7 bases left between them. The CDR3 runs to 11 residues. CDR3 nucleotides: TGTGCCATCAGTCCTGGCGATGAGCAGTTCTTC. It encodes CAISPGDEQFF.

This clonotype was counted a few times. This chain uses TRBV19 with TRBJ2-1; D is undetermined. Germline V gives CDR1 LNHDA, CDR2 SQIVND (reference sequence). Trimming removed 1 base from V and 8 bases from J, with 3 bases in between. The CDR3 covers 11 residues. The DNA for the CDR3 is TGTGCCAGTAGTATAGGAGATGAGCAGTTCTTC. Its protein is CASSIGDEQFF.

Regarding this clonotype: With a much larger clone just one base away, this may be a read error. This chain uses TRBV28 with TRBJ2-3; possibly TRBD1 for D (6 bases). The germline V gene has CDR1 MDHEN and CDR2 SYDVKM. This CDR3 spans 16 amino acids. V was shortened by 5 bases and J by 0 bases, with 15 bases between the two germline ends. The CDR3 loop reads CASSLTDSTSTDTQYF. The CDR3 DNA reads TGTGCCAGCAGTCTCACGGACAGCACTAGCACAGATACGCAGTATTTT.

Comments on this clonotype: One end of the junction is discordant with germline, which a read error may explain. The chain has TRBV12-3 or TRBV12-4 and TRBJ2-2; 7 bases are shared with TRBD1. This CDR3 has 16 amino acids. CDR3 DNA: TGTACCAGCAGCCCCACCTTGACAGGGTTGGACGGGGAGCTGTTTTTT. Amino acids: CTSSPTLTGLDGELFF.

This clonotype was detected a few times. This chain uses TRBV7-9 with TRBJ2-1, with D hard to call. Germline V CDR1 and CDR2: SEHNR, FQNEAQ (reference sequence). The CDR3 length is 12 residues. V was shortened by 1 base and J by 9 bases, with 7 bases between the two germline ends. The CDR3: CASSLVPREQFF. The CDR3 DNA reads TGTGCCAGCAGCTTAGTGCCGCGTGAGCAGTTCTTC.

This clonotype was seen at least ten times. J is TRBJ1-5 and V is TRBV12-5; D not resolved. This CDR3 spans 13 amino acids. Germline V gives CDR1 LGHNT, CDR2 FRNRAP. The CDR3: CASSGSGNQPQHF. CDR3 nucleotides: TGTGCATCGAGCGGCTCGGGCAATCAGCCCCAGCATTTT.